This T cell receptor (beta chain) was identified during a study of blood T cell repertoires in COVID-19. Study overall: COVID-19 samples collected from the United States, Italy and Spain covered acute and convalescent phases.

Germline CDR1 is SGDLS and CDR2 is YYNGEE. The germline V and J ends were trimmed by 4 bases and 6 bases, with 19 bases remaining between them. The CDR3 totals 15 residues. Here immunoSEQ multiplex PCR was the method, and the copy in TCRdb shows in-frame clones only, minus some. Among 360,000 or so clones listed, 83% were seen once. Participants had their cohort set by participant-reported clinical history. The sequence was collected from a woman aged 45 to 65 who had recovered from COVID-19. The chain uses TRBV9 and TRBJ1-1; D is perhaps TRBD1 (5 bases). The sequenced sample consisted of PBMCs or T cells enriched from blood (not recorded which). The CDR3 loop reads CASSPMTAVYPEAFF. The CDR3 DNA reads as TGTGCCAGCAGCCCCATGACAGCTGTGTATCCTGAAGCTTTCTTT.